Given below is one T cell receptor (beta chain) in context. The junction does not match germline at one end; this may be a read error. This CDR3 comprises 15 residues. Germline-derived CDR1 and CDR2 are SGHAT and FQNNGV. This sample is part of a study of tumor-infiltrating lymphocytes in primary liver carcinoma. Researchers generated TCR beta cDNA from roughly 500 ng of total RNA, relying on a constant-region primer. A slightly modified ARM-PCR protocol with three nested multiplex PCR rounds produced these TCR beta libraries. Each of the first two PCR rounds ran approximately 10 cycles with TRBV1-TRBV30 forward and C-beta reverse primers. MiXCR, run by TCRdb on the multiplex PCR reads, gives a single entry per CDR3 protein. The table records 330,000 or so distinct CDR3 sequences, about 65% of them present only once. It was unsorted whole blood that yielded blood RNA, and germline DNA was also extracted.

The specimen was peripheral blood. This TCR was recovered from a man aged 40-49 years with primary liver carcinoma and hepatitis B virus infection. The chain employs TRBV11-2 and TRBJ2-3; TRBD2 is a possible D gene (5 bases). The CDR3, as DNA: TGTGCCAGCAGCTTCCTAGACCTTCTAGCAGATACGCTGTATTTT. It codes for CASSFLDLLADTLYF.